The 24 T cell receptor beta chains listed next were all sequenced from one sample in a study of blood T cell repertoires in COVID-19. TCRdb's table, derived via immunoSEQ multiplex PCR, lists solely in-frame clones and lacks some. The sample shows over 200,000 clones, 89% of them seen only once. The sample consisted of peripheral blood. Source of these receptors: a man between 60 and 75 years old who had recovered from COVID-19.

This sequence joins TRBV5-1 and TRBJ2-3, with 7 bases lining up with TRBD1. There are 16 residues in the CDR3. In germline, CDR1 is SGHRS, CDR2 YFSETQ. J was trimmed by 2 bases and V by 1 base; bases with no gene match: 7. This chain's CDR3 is CASSLFNRGNTDTQYF. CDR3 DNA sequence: TGCGCCAGCAGCTTGTTCAACAGGGGAAACACAGATACGCAGTATTTT. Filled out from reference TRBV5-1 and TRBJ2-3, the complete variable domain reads KAGVTQTPRYLIKTRGQQVTLSCSPISGHRSVSWYQQTPGQGLQFLFEYFSETQRNKGNFPGRFSGRQFSNSRSEMNVSTLELGDSALYLCASSLFNRGNTDTQYFGPGTRLTVL.

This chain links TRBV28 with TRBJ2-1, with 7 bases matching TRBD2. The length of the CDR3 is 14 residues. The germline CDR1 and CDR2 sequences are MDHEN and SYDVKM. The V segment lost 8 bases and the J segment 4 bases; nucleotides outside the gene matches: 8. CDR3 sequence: CASQAGRPYNEQFF. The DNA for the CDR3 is TGTGCCAGCCAAGCGGGACGGCCATACAATGAGCAGTTCTTC.

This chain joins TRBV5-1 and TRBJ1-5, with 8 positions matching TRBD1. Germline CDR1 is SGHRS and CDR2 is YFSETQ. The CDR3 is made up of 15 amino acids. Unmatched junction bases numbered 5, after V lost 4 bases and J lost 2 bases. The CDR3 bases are TGCGCCAGCAGCCTAGGACAGGGTGGCAATCAGCCCCAGCATTTT. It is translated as CASSLGQGGNQPQHF. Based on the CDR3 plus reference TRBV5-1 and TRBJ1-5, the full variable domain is KAGVTQTPRYLIKTRGQQVTLSCSPISGHRSVSWYQQTPGQGLQFLFEYFSETQRNKGNFPGRFSGRQFSNSRSEMNVSTLELGDSALYLCASSLGQGGNQPQHFGDGTRLSIL.

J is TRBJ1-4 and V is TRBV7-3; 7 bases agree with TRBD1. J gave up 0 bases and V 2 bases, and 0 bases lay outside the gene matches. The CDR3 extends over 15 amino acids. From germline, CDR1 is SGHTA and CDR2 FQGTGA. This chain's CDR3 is CASSLGQATNEKLFF. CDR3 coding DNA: TGTGCCAGCAGCTTAGGACAGGCAACTAATGAAAAACTGTTTTTT.

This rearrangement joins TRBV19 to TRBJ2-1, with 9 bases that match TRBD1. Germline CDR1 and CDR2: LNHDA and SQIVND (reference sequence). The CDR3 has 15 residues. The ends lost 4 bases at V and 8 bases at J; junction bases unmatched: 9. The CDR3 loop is CASSNRDRVIDEQFF. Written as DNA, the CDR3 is TGTGCCAGTAGTAACCGGGACAGGGTTATCGATGAGCAGTTCTTC.

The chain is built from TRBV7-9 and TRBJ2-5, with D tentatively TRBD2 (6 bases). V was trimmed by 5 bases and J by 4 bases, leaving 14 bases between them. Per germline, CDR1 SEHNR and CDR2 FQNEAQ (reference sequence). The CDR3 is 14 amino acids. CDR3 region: CASSPTGTLETQYF. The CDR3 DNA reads TGTGCCAGCAGCCCTACCGGGACTCTAGAGACCCAGTACTTC.

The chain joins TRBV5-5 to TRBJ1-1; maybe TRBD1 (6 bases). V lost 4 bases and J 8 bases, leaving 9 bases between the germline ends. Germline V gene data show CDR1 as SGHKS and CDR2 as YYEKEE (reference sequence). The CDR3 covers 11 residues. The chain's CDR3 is CASSLGQEAFF. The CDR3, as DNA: TGTGCCAGCAGCCTAGGACAGGAAGCTTTCTTT. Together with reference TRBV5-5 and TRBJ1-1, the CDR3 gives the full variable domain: DAGVTQSPTHLIKTRGQQVTLRCSPISGHKSVSWYQQVLGQGPQFIFQYYEKEERGRGNFPDRFSARQFPNYSSELNVNALLLGDSALYLCASSLGQEAFFGQGTRLTVV.

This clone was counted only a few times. The CDR3 loop reads CASSFGVYEQYF. CDR3 nucleotide sequence: TGTGCCAGCAGCTTCGGGGTCTACGAGCAGTACTTC. The gene calls are TRBV5-4 and TRBJ2-7; the D gene is possibly TRBD2 (5 bases). V lost 2 bases to trimming and J lost 3 bases, with 6 bases between them. CDR1 SGHNT and CDR2 YYREEE come from the germline V gene (reference sequence). There are 12 residues in the CDR3.

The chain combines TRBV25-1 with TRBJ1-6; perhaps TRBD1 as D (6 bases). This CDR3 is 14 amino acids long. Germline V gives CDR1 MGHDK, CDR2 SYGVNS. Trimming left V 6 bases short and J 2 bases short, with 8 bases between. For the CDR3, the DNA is TGTGCCAGCAGCCGGGACACCTATAATTCACCCCTCCACTTT. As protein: CASSRDTYNSPLHF.

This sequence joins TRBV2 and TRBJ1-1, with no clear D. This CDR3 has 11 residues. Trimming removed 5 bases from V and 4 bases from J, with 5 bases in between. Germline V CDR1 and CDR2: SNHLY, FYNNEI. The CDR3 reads CASSSLTEAFF. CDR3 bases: TGTGCCAGCAGTTCTCTCACTGAAGCTTTCTTT.

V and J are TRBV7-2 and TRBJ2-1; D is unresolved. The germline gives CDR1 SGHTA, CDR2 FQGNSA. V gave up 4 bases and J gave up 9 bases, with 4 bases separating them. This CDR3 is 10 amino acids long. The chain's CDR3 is CASSSGEQFF. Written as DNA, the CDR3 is TGTGCCAGCAGCTCGGGTGAGCAGTTCTTC. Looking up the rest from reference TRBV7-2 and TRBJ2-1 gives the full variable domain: GAGVSQSPSNKVTEKGKDVELRCDPISGHTALYWYRQSLGQGLEFLIYFQGNSAPDKSGLPSDRFSAERTGGSVSTLTIQRTQQEDSAVYLCASSSGEQFFGPGTRLTVL.

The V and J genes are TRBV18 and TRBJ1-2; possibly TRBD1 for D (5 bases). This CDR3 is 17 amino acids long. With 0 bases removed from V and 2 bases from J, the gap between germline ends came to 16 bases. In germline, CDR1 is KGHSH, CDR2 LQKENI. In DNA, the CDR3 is TGTGCCAGCTCACCACCGGAAAGGGGCTCTACAAACTATGGCTACACCTTC. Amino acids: CASSPPERGSTNYGYTF.

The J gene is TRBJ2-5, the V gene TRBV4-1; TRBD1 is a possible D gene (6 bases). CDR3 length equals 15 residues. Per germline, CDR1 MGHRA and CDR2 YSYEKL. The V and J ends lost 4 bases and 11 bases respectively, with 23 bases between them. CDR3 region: CASSLPDRPPRIQYF. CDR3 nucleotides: TGCGCCAGCAGCCTCCCCGACAGGCCCCCAAGAATTCAGTACTTC.

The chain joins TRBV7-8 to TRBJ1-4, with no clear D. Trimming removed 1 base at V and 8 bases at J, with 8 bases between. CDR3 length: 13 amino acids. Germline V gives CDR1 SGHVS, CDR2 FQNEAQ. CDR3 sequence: CASSLGRGEKLFF. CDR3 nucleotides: TGTGCCAGCAGCTTAGGGCGCGGGGAAAAACTGTTTTTT.

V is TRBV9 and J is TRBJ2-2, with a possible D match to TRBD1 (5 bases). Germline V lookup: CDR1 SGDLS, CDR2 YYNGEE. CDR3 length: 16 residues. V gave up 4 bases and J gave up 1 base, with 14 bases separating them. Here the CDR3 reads CASSPLSGQNTGELFF. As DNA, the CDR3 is TGTGCCAGCAGCCCCCTCAGTGGACAGAACACCGGGGAGCTGTTTTTT.

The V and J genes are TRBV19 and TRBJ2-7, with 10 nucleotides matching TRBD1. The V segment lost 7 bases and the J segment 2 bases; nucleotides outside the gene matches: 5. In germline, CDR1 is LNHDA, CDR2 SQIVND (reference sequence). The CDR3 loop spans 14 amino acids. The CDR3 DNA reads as TGTGCCAGTACCGCGGGACAGGGGCCCTACGAGCAGTACTTC. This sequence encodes CASTAGQGPYEQYF.

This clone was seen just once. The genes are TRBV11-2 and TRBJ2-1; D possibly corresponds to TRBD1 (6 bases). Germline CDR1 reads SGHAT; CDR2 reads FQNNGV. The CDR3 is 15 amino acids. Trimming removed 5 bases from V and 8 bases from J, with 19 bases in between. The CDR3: CASSHRQVLLDEQFF. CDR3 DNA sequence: TGTGCCAGCAGCCACCGACAGGTCCTTTTGGATGAGCAGTTCTTC.

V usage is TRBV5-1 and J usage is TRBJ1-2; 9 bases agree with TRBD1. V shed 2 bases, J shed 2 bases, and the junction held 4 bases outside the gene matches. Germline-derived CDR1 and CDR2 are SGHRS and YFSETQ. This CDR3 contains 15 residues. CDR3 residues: CASSFGGTGNYGYTF. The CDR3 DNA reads TGCGCCAGCAGCTTTGGGGGGACAGGGAACTATGGCTACACCTTC. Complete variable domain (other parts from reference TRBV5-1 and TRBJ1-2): KAGVTQTPRYLIKTRGQQVTLSCSPISGHRSVSWYQQTPGQGLQFLFEYFSETQRNKGNFPGRFSGRQFSNSRSEMNVSTLELGDSALYLCASSFGGTGNYGYTFGSGTRLTVV.

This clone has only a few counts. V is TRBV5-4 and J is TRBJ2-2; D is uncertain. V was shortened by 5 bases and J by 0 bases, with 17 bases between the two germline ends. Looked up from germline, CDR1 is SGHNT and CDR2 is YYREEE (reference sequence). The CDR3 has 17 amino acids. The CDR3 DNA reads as TGTGCCAGCAGTAACGGCGGCCTTTCAACGAACACCGGGGAGCTGTTTTTT. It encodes CASSNGGLSTNTGELFF. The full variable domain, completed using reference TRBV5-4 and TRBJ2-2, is ETGVTQSPTHLIKTRGQQVTLRCSSQSGHNTVSWYQQALGQGPQFIFQYYREEENGRGNFPPRFSGLQFPNYSSELNVNALELDDSALYLCASSNGGLSTNTGELFFGEGSRLTVL.

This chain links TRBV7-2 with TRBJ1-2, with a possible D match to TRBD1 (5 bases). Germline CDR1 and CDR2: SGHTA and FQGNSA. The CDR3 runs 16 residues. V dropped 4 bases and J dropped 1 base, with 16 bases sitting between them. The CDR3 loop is CASSSVASGFNYGYTF. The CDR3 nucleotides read TGTGCCAGCAGCTCAGTCGCGTCAGGGTTTAACTATGGCTACACCTTC.

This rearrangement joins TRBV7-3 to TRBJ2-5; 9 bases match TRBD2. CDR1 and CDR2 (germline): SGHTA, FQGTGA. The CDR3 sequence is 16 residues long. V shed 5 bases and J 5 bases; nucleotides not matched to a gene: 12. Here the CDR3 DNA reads TGTGCCAGCAGCATAAGCGGGGGGCAGGTCCTGGAGACCCAGTACTTC. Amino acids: CASSISGGQVLETQYF.

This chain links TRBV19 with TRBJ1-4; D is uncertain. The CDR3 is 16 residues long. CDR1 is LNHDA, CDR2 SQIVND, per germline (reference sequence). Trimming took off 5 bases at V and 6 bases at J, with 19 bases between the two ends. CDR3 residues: CASSPRGGPGHEKLFF. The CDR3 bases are TGTGCCAGTAGTCCCCGCGGAGGCCCGGGTCATGAAAAACTGTTTTTT.

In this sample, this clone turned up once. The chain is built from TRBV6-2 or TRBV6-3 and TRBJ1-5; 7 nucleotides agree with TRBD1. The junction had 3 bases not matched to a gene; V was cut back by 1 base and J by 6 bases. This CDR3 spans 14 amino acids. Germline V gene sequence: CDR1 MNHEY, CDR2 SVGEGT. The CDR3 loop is CASSYYDRVQPQHF. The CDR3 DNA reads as TGTGCCAGCAGTTACTACGACAGGGTTCAGCCCCAGCATTTT.

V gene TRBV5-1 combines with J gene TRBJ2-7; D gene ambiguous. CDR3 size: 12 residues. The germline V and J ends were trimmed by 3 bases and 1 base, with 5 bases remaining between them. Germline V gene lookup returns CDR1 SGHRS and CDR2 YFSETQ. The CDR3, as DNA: TGCGCCAGCAGCTCGGGTTCCTACGAGCAGTACTTC. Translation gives CASSSGSYEQYF.